One sample yielded the 11 T cell receptor beta chains listed below, sequenced in a study of blood T cell repertoires in COVID-19. Clones were read by immunoSEQ multiplex PCR, and TCRdb kept only the in-frame ones, dropping some. The sample lists about 61,000 clones; roughly 90% were seen once. The sequenced sample was peripheral blood. The receptors stem from a man of 80 years or more in a cohort sampled during active COVID-19.

This chain's CDR3 is CASSPNTLAGGPTGETQYF. CDR3 nucleotides: TGTGCCAGCAGCCCCAATACCTTAGCGGGAGGGCCCACTGGGGAGACCCAGTACTTC. This sequence joins TRBV4-2 and TRBJ2-5; 11 bases fit TRBD2. Unmatched junction bases numbered 18, after V lost 4 bases and J lost 5 bases. This CDR3 has 19 residues. The germline gives CDR1 LGHNA, CDR2 YNFKEQ.

The chain employs TRBV9 and TRBJ2-3; D possibly corresponds to TRBD2 (6 bases). The CDR3 extends over 15 amino acids. V was trimmed by 7 bases and J by 1 base, leaving 16 bases between them. Germline values: CDR1 SGDLS, CDR2 YYNGEE. In DNA, the CDR3 is TGTGCCAGCGGGGAGACTAGAAGCGGCACAGATACGCAGTATTTT. Translating gives CASGETRSGTDTQYF.

The V and J genes are TRBV5-5 and TRBJ2-1; TRBD1 agrees at 8 bases. The length of the CDR3 is 15 residues. Germline V gene sequence: CDR1 SGHKS, CDR2 YYEKEE (reference sequence). V lost 4 bases to trimming and J lost 4 bases; unmatched junction nucleotides: 7. The CDR3 nucleotides are TGTGCCAGCAGCGCCCTACAGGGGGGTTACAATGAGCAGTTCTTC. Amino acids: CASSALQGGYNEQFF.

This chain links TRBV10-3 with TRBJ1-6, with 10 nucleotides matching TRBD1. The J segment lost 7 bases and the V segment lost 6 bases, leaving 6 bases of the junction unmatched. This CDR3 comprises 15 residues. Germline V lookup: CDR1 ENHRY, CDR2 SYGVKD. The CDR3 DNA sequence: TGTGCCATCAGGAAGGGGACAGGGGAAAATTCACCCCTCCACTTT. It specifies CAIRKGTGENSPLHF.

The chain combines TRBV6-6 with TRBJ1-1, with a possible D match to TRBD1 (6 bases). CDR1 MNHNY and CDR2 SVGAGI come from the germline V gene (reference sequence). Trimming shortened V by 6 bases and J by 2 bases, and 10 bases separated the two germline ends. CDR3 length: 13 amino acids. CDR3 in DNA: TGTGCCAGCAGGCCGGGACACAACACTGAAGCTTTCTTT. As protein: CASRPGHNTEAFF.

Here the CDR3 DNA reads TGTGCCAGCAGCGTAGCACTAGCTGGCGAGCAGTTCTTC. As protein: CASSVALAGEQFF. V and J are TRBV9 and TRBJ2-1; D perhaps matches TRBD2 (6 bases). This CDR3 is built from 13 residues. The germline gives CDR1 SGDLS, CDR2 YYNGEE. V was shortened by 0 bases and J by 10 bases, with 11 bases between the two germline ends.

The gene calls are TRBV6-5 and TRBJ2-5; D unresolved. Trimming shortened V by 0 bases and J by 5 bases, and 16 bases separated the two germline ends. There are 16 residues in the CDR3. The V gene's germline CDR1 is MNHEY and CDR2 SVGAGI. The CDR3 sequence: CASSYSTSRFGETQYF. CDR3 coding DNA: TGTGCCAGCAGTTACTCGACATCACGTTTCGGCGAGACCCAGTACTTC.

J is TRBJ1-1 and V is TRBV5-1, with D tentatively TRBD1 (6 bases). Looked up from germline, CDR1 is SGHRS and CDR2 is YFSETQ. The CDR3 runs to 14 residues. The V end was cut by 4 bases, the J end by 1 base, with 11 bases between. The CDR3 sequence is CASSPDSKNTEAFF. The CDR3 DNA reads as TGCGCCAGCAGCCCGGACAGCAAGAACACTGAAGCTTTCTTT. Full variable domain (rest looked up from reference TRBV5-1 and TRBJ1-1): KAGVTQTPRYLIKTRGQQVTLSCSPISGHRSVSWYQQTPGQGLQFLFEYFSETQRNKGNFPGRFSGRQFSNSRSEMNVSTLELGDSALYLCASSPDSKNTEAFFGQGTRLTVV.

The chain links TRBV18 to TRBJ2-7; a weak D match, TRBD1 (6 bases). Between the trimmed V and J ends, which lost 4 bases and 4 bases, there was a span of 17 bases. Germline values: CDR1 KGHSH, CDR2 LQKENI. The CDR3 is 15 amino acids. The CDR3 sequence is CASSLQGVPSYEQYF. CDR3 DNA sequence: TGTGCCAGCTCACTACAGGGCGTTCCCTCGTACGAGCAGTACTTC. Full variable domain (rest looked up from reference TRBV18 and TRBJ2-7): NAGVMQNPRHLVRRRGQEARLRCSPMKGHSHVYWYRQLPEEGLKFMVYLQKENIIDESGMPKERFSAEFPKEGPSILRIQQVVRGDSAAYFCASSLQGVPSYEQYFGPGTRLTVT.

This rearrangement joins TRBV7-9 to TRBJ2-1; no reliable D call. This CDR3 region has 12 residues. Deletions cut 4 bases from V and 4 bases from J, with 5 bases between. CDR1 and CDR2 from the germline V gene are SEHNR and FQNEAQ (reference sequence). DNA for the CDR3: TGTGCCAGCAGCTCCAATTACAATGAGCAGTTCTTC. It translates to CASSSNYNEQFF.

The chain recombines TRBV6-2 or TRBV6-3 with TRBJ1-1, with 9 bases matching TRBD1. The CDR3 length is 17 residues. V lost 0 bases to trimming and J lost 3 bases; unmatched junction nucleotides: 8. The germline V gene has CDR1 MNHEY and CDR2 SVGEGT. In DNA, the CDR3 is TGTGCCAGCAGTTACTCGCGACAGGGACAGGGCGACACTGAAGCTTTCTTT. This codes for CASSYSRQGQGDTEAFF.